This T cell receptor (beta chain) was documented in a study of cytomegalovirus exposure and HLA in healthy donors. The PCR was carried out with 60 Vbeta primers and 13 Jbeta primers. Profiling relied on immunoSEQ multiplex PCR, and the TCRdb table lists in-frame clones only, not all of them. The sample holds 110,000 to 150,000 clones; 75% to 80% are singletons and the top ten take approximately 4%. The V end lost 2 bases, the J end lost 10 bases, and 18 bases lay between the germline ends. This CDR3 has 16 amino acids. CDR1 and CDR2 from the germline V gene are LNHDA and SQIVND (reference sequence). Unrecorded immune exposures were likely, despite nominal health at sampling.

The material sequenced was PBMCs. The J gene is TRBJ1-6, the V gene TRBV19; maybe TRBD1 (5 bases). The clonotype comes from a young man in good health and CMV-seronegative. This CDR3 is CASSIQGKEFLSPLHF. CDR3 sequence (DNA): TGTGCCAGTAGTATACAGGGCAAGGAATTCCTCTCACCCCTCCACTTT.